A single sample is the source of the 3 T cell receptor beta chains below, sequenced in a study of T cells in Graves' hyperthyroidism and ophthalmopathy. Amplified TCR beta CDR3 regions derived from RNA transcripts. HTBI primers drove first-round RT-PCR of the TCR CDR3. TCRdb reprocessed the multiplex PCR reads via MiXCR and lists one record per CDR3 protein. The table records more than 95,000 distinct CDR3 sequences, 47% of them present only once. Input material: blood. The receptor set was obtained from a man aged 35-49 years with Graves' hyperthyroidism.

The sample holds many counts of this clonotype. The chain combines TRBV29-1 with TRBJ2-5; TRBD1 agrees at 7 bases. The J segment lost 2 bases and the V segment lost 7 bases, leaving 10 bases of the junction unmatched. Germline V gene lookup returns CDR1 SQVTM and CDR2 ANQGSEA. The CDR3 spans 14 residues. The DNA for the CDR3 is TGCAGCGATATGATAGGGACAGAACAAGAGACCCAGTACTTC. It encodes CSDMIGTEQETQYF.

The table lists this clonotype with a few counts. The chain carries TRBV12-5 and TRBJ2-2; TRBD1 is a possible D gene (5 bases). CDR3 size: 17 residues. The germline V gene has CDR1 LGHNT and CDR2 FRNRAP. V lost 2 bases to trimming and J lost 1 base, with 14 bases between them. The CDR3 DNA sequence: TGTGCTAGTGGTTTGAAGGACACTCGACTGAACACCGGGGAGCTGTTTTTT. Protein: CASGLKDTRLNTGELFF. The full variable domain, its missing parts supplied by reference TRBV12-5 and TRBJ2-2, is DARVTQTPRHKVTEMGQEVTMRCQPILGHNTVFWYRQTMMQGLELLAYFRNRAPLDDSGMPKDRFSAEMPDATLATLKIQPSEPRDSAVYFCASGLKDTRLNTGELFFGEGSRLTVL.

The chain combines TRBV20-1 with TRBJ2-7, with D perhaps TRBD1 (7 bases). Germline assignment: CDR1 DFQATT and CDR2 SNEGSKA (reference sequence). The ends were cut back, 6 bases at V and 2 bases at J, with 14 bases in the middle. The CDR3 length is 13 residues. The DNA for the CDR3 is TGCAGTGCGGCGCGGGACAGTACCTACGAGCAGTACTTC. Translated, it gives CSAARDSTYEQYF.